The 23 T cell receptor beta chains presented below share a single source sample, sequenced in a study of OX40 agonist ivuxolimab in advanced cancers. Clones were read by immunoSEQ multiplex PCR, and TCRdb kept only the in-frame ones, dropping some. The sample contains over 65,000 clones, over 75% of which appear only once. The sequences come from CD4+ or CD8+ T cells sorted from blood, collected in a trial of the OX40 agonist ivuxolimab. The receptor source for this set is an adult with an advanced solid tumor such as melanoma, head and neck, liver or kidney cancer.

This chain joins TRBV7-9 and TRBJ2-7; 7 nucleotides match TRBD2. Trimming cost V 3 bases and J 0 bases; bases outside gene matches: 2. CDR1 SEHNR and CDR2 FQNEAQ come from the germline V gene (reference sequence). The CDR3 is 14 residues long. The CDR3 DNA reads as TGTGCCAGCAGCTTTACGGGAGGCTCCTACGAGCAGTACTTC. Its translation is CASSFTGGSYEQYF.

The rearrangement joins TRBV19 to TRBJ1-2; TRBD1 agrees at 7 bases. CDR1 is LNHDA and CDR2 is SQIVND in the germline V gene (reference sequence). The V gene end was trimmed by 5 bases and the J gene end by 5 bases; junction bases not matched to a gene: 14. The CDR3 has 16 amino acids. CDR3 loop: CASSYTPGTADYGYTF. The CDR3 nucleotides are TGTGCCAGTAGTTATACCCCCGGGACAGCGGATTATGGCTACACCTTC.

This clone was recorded only once. The chain couples TRBV19 to TRBJ1-1; D gene unclear. CDR1 and CDR2 (germline): LNHDA, SQIVND (reference sequence). There are 13 residues in the CDR3. Trimming cost V 9 bases and J 6 bases, with 17 bases left between them. The CDR3 DNA is TGTGCCAGCACAATGCGGGCCAGCTCTGAAGCTTTCTTT. Encoded protein: CASTMRASSEAFF.

This clone was recorded only once. This chain links TRBV18 with TRBJ2-7, with D maybe TRBD1 (6 bases). The CDR3 runs 13 residues. V lost 5 bases and J lost 5, with 13 bases in between. Germline lookup yields CDR1 KGHSH and CDR2 LQKENI. Here the CDR3 reads CASSIIQGNEQYF. The DNA of the CDR3 is TGTGCCAGCTCAATTATACAGGGAAACGAGCAGTACTTC.

V and J are TRBV9 and TRBJ2-1; TRBD1 is a possible D gene (5 bases). The CDR3 has 15 amino acids. Germline CDR1 SGDLS, CDR2 YYNGEE. The V end lost 0 bases, the J end lost 4 bases, and 11 bases lay between the germline ends. The CDR3 reads CASSVVGQTYNEQFF. The CDR3 nucleotides read TGTGCCAGCAGCGTAGTTGGACAAACTTACAATGAGCAGTTCTTC.

This chain uses TRBV5-5 with TRBJ2-7, with TRBD1 matching over 9 bases. V trimming: 3 bases; J trimming: 4 bases; junction bases outside the gene matches: 8. The germline V gene has CDR1 SGHKS and CDR2 YYEKEE (reference sequence). CDR3 length equals 15 residues. The CDR3 sequence is CASSSPGTGKYEQYF. Written as DNA, the CDR3 is TGTGCCAGCAGCTCCCCTGGGACAGGGAAGTACGAGCAGTACTTC. Filled out from reference TRBV5-5 and TRBJ2-7, the complete variable domain reads DAGVTQSPTHLIKTRGQQVTLRCSPISGHKSVSWYQQVLGQGPQFIFQYYEKEERGRGNFPDRFSARQFPNYSSELNVNALLLGDSALYLCASSSPGTGKYEQYFGPGTRLTVT.

The V and J genes are TRBV7-6 and TRBJ1-2; unclear D gene. The ends were cut back, 5 bases at V and 6 bases at J, with 16 bases in the middle. This CDR3 has 14 residues. The germline V gene has CDR1 SGHVS and CDR2 FNYEAQ. CDR3 residues: CASSPLYASDGYTF. The CDR3 DNA follows: TGTGCCAGCAGCCCCCTCTACGCCAGTGATGGCTACACCTTC.

The chain uses TRBV21-1 and TRBJ1-5. TRBV21-1 is given as a pseudogene. The CDR3 spans 18 residues. The CDR3 spells CASSAPNGRGPSNQPQHF. CDR3 DNA: TGTGCCAGCAGCGCCCCGAACGGGAGGGGGCCGTCGAATCAGCCCCAGCATTTT.

The V and J genes are TRBV2 and TRBJ1-2; a possible D gene is TRBD1 (6 bases). V lost 3 bases to trimming and J lost 6 bases, with 11 bases between them. The V gene's germline CDR1 is SNHLY and CDR2 FYNNEI. The CDR3 consists of 13 residues. CDR3 sequence: CASSDDGGHGYTF. The CDR3 DNA reads as TGTGCCAGCAGTGATGACGGGGGCCATGGCTACACCTTC.

The chain has TRBV11-3 and TRBJ2-6; D is unclear. The V end lost 0 bases, the J end lost 0 bases, and 6 bases lay between the germline ends. The CDR3 loop spans 16 amino acids. Per germline, CDR1 SGHNT and CDR2 YENEEA. CDR3 sequence (DNA): TGTGCCAGCAGCTTAGACCAAATCTCTGGGGCCAACGTCCTGACTTTC. It codes for CASSLDQISGANVLTF.

The genes are TRBV21-1 and TRBJ2-3; no check of the table's D call, TRBD2, against the DNA was made. TRBV21-1 is labeled a pseudogene. This CDR3 has 19 residues. CDR3 nucleotides: TGTGCCAGCAGCCCCCTTGGGAGGGTTCCCCTACCTAGCACAGATACGCAGTATTTT. Encoded protein: CASSPLGRVPLPSTDTQYF.

This clone appeared a single time. The V and J genes are TRBV7-9 and TRBJ1-4; 7 bases map to TRBD1. CDR3 length: 16 amino acids. V was clipped by 5 bases and J by 0 bases; unmatched bases: 6. CDR1 and CDR2 from the germline V gene are SEHNR and FQNEAQ (reference sequence). CDR3 residues: CASSTRQGATNEKLFF. The CDR3 DNA is TGTGCCAGCAGCACTCGACAGGGAGCAACTAATGAAAAACTGTTTTTT.

The rearrangement joins TRBV12-5 to TRBJ2-1; D remains unclear. Trimming removed 5 bases from V and 4 bases from J, with 6 bases in between. This CDR3 is built from 12 residues. Per germline, CDR1 LGHNT and CDR2 FRNRAP. The CDR3 DNA reads TGTGCTAGTGGTACCCGTTACAATGAGCAGTTCTTC. Protein: CASGTRYNEQFF.

As concerns this clone: The same CDR3 also results from other DNA sequences found in this sample. The CDR3 loop is CASSQNPRGAIIDTQYF. Written as DNA, the CDR3 is TGTGCCAGCAGCCAAAACCCCAGGGGGGCCATAATAGATACGCAGTATTTT. The chain carries TRBV7-7 and TRBJ2-3; tentatively, D is TRBD1 (7 bases). CDR3 length equals 17 residues. The V end lost 5 bases, the J end lost 5 bases, and 23 bases lay between the germline ends. Germline CDR1 and CDR2: SSHAT and FNYEAQ (reference sequence).

The chain carries TRBV2 and TRBJ2-1; D is possibly TRBD1 or TRBD2 (7 bases each). Trimming pared 4 bases from V and 9 bases from J, leaving 13 bases between. Germline loops: CDR1 SNHLY, CDR2 FYNNEI. This CDR3 region has 13 residues. CDR3 coding DNA: TGTGCCAGCAGTGGGGAGGGGGCGGTTGAGCAGTTCTTC. This translates into CASSGEGAVEQFF.

The rearrangement uses TRBV7-9 and TRBJ2-7; 13 bases are a match to TRBD2. With V trimmed by 8 bases and J by 0 bases, 16 bases remained unmatched. The CDR3 is 19 amino acids. Germline V CDR1 and CDR2: SEHNR, FQNEAQ (reference sequence). CDR3 residues: CASSLTGLAGIKSSYEQYF. In nucleotides, the CDR3 is TGTGCCAGCTCCCTGACGGGACTAGCGGGAATAAAGAGCTCCTACGAGCAGTACTTC.

V is TRBV9 and J is TRBJ2-1; 9 bases match TRBD1. The germline V gene has CDR1 SGDLS and CDR2 YYNGEE. The trim removed 4 bases at V and 7 bases at J, leaving 9 bases unmatched. The CDR3 consists of 15 residues. The CDR3 nucleotides read TGTGCCAGCAGCCCAGAGGACAGGGGAAGGAATGAGCAGTTCTTC. Residues: CASSPEDRGRNEQFF.

This clone occurred once. The V gene is TRBV19, the J gene TRBJ2-1; a weak D match, TRBD1 (6 bases). The CDR3 is made up of 18 amino acids. Trimming removed 0 bases from V and 5 bases from J, with 20 bases in between. Germline V gives CDR1 LNHDA, CDR2 SQIVND (reference sequence). The CDR3 sequence is CASSIDKASRTVNNEQFF. The DNA for the CDR3 is TGTGCCAGTAGTATAGATAAGGCATCCCGGACAGTAAACAATGAGCAGTTCTTC.

On this clone itself: Other DNA sequences of this sample code for an identical CDR3. This chain connects TRBV9 to TRBJ2-7; no clear D. V lost 0 bases and J 1 base, leaving 8 bases between the germline ends. This CDR3 comprises 14 residues. Per germline, CDR1 SGDLS and CDR2 YYNGEE. The CDR3 DNA reads TGTGCCAGCAGCGTAGGAGAGTGGTCCTACGAGCAGTACTTC. Translating it yields CASSVGEWSYEQYF.

V gene TRBV19 combines with J gene TRBJ2-2; D remains unclear. Germline CDR1 reads LNHDA; CDR2 reads SQIVND (reference sequence). The CDR3 is made up of 16 amino acids. V shed 1 base and J shed 6 bases, with 15 bases lying between them. CDR3 amino acids: CASSIGQPQAPGELFF. The DNA of the CDR3 is TGTGCCAGTAGTATAGGCCAGCCCCAGGCCCCCGGGGAGCTGTTTTTT.

The chain has TRBV19 and TRBJ1-1; D is unresolved. Between the trimmed V and J ends, which lost 2 bases and 0 bases, there was a span of 13 bases. The CDR3 is 16 amino acids. CDR1 is LNHDA, CDR2 SQIVND, per germline (reference sequence). Here the CDR3 DNA reads TGTGCCAGTAGTATAATGGCAGCCGCTATGAACACTGAAGCTTTCTTT. Its translation is CASSIMAAAMNTEAFF.

This clone turned up a few times. The chain has TRBV11-2 and TRBJ2-7; 8 bases are shared with TRBD2. The CDR3 is 15 residues long. The ends lost 5 bases at V and 3 bases at J; junction bases unmatched: 9. Germline assignment: CDR1 SGHAT and CDR2 FQNNGV. The CDR3 loop reads CASSNRSLAGYEQYF. The CDR3, as DNA: TGTGCCAGCAGCAACAGATCCCTAGCGGGCTACGAGCAGTACTTC.

This chain links TRBV6-5 with TRBJ1-6; TRBD1 agrees at 9 bases. Germline V CDR1 and CDR2: MNHEY, SVGAGI. The CDR3 covers 15 residues. V dropped 6 bases and J dropped 8; count of bases not matched to a gene: 8. CDR3 sequence: CASSRSRTGDSPLHF. In DNA form, the CDR3 reads TGTGCCAGCAGCCGCTCCAGGACAGGGGATTCACCCCTCCACTTT.